The next 21 T cell receptor beta chains were all read from a single sample in a study of blood T cell repertoires in COVID-19. Sequencing was performed with immunoSEQ multiplex PCR; in TCRdb, only in-frame clones are kept and a portion is missing. The table has a few hundred thousand clones, just under 90% seen once; the top ten hold approximately 9.3%. The sequenced material came from PBMCs or T cells enriched from blood (not recorded which). Receptors were obtained from a woman aged 45-65 years who had recovered from COVID-19.

The rearrangement uses TRBV28 and TRBJ2-6, with 8 bases aligning to TRBD1. The CDR3 contains 16 residues. V shed 6 bases, J shed 3 bases, and the junction held 7 bases outside the gene matches. Germline V gene sequence: CDR1 MDHEN, CDR2 SYDVKM. The CDR3 sequence: CASRPQGARGANVLTF. CDR3 sequence (DNA): TGTGCCAGCAGGCCGCAGGGGGCGCGTGGGGCCAACGTCCTGACTTTC.

V gene TRBV7-9 combines with J gene TRBJ2-4; D perhaps matches TRBD2 (6 bases). CDR1 is SEHNR, CDR2 FQNEAQ, per germline (reference sequence). The CDR3 runs to 13 residues. Trimming took 9 bases from V and 0 from J, leaving 9 bases between them. The CDR3 nucleotides read TGTGCCAGTGCGGGACTAGCCAAAAACATTCAGTACTTC. Amino acid sequence: CASAGLAKNIQYF.

This rearrangement joins TRBV12-5 to TRBJ1-1; D perhaps matches TRBD1 (5 bases). V was clipped by 2 bases and J by 6 bases, with 28 bases between them. Per germline, CDR1 LGHNT and CDR2 FRNRAP. The CDR3 consists of 19 residues. This chain's CDR3 is CASGLPYRFGGNNLPEAFF. The CDR3 DNA sequence: TGTGCTAGTGGTTTGCCATACCGTTTCGGGGGAAATAATCTACCTGAAGCTTTCTTT. Based on the CDR3 plus reference TRBV12-5 and TRBJ1-1, the full variable domain is DARVTQTPRHKVTEMGQEVTMRCQPILGHNTVFWYRQTMMQGLELLAYFRNRAPLDDSGMPKDRFSAEMPDATLATLKIQPSEPRDSAVYFCASGLPYRFGGNNLPEAFFGQGTRLTVV.

The rearrangement joins TRBV27 to TRBJ1-5, with a possible D match to TRBD1 (5 bases). V was clipped by 6 bases and J by 3 bases, with 9 bases between them. This CDR3 region has 13 residues. From germline, CDR1 is MNHEY and CDR2 SMNVEV (reference sequence). As DNA, the CDR3 is TGTGCCAGCAGGGGGGGGACCAATCAGCCCCAGCATTTT. Its translation is CASRGGTNQPQHF.

The chain uses TRBV28 and TRBJ1-4; maybe TRBD1 (6 bases). Trimming removed 7 bases from V and 17 bases from J, with 17 bases in between. Looked up from germline, CDR1 is MDHEN and CDR2 is SYDVKM. This CDR3 is 11 amino acids long. The CDR3 spells CASTLGQGIFF. The CDR3 coding sequence is TGTGCCAGCACCTTGGGGCAGGGGATTTTTTTT.

The rearrangement joins TRBV3-1 (or the pseudogene TRBV3-2) to TRBJ1-4; 7 nucleotides agree with TRBD1. After removal of 7 bases from V and 10 bases from J, the junction contained 9 bases not matched to a gene. This CDR3 comprises 13 residues. Germline values: CDR1 LGHDT, CDR2 YNNKEL (reference sequence). The CDR3, as DNA: TGTGCCAGCACAAACAGGGGATCGGGAAAACTGTTTTTT. Translating gives CASTNRGSGKLFF.

This clone was seen once. V usage is TRBV6-4 and J usage is TRBJ1-1; D may be TRBD1 (5 bases). This CDR3 is 15 amino acids long. The germline V gene has CDR1 MRHNA and CDR2 SNTAGT. Trimming removed 6 bases from V and 5 bases from J, with 19 bases in between. The DNA for the CDR3 is TGTGCCAGCAGCGGGGGAGGATTTTGCGAAACTGAAGCTTTCTTT. It yields the protein CASSGGGFCETEAFF.

The chain is built from TRBV7-6 and TRBJ2-1; 12 nucleotides line up with TRBD2. J gave up 4 bases and V 7 bases, and 8 bases lay outside the gene matches. This CDR3 is 16 amino acids long. CDR1 is SGHVS, CDR2 FNYEAQ, per germline. CDR3 DNA sequence: TGTGCCAGCAACATACTAGCGGGGGGCGGATACAATGAGCAGTTCTTC. Translation gives CASNILAGGGYNEQFF.

The chain couples TRBV6-5 to TRBJ1-1; 7 nucleotides line up with TRBD1. This CDR3 contains 13 residues. V was clipped by 3 bases and J by 7 bases; unmatched bases: 5. Germline loops: CDR1 MNHEY, CDR2 SVGAGI. CDR3 amino acids: CASSYYRTGEAFF. CDR3 nucleotides: TGTGCCAGCAGTTATTATCGGACAGGTGAAGCTTTCTTT.

The chain links TRBV4-3 to TRBJ1-2; D not resolved. Germline V CDR1 and CDR2: LGHNA, YSLEER. The V gene lost 1 base and the J gene lost 4 bases, with 13 bases spanning the gap. The CDR3 contains 15 residues. The CDR3 sequence: CASSQAITARYGYTF. The CDR3 DNA sequence: TGCGCCAGCAGCCAAGCCATTACAGCACGCTATGGCTACACCTTC.

The chain employs TRBV28 and TRBJ1-4; tentatively, D is TRBD1 (5 bases). The CDR3 covers 18 residues. V lost 2 bases and J 3 bases, leaving 19 bases between the germline ends. Germline V CDR1 and CDR2: MDHEN, SYDVKM. The CDR3 nucleotides are TGTGCCAGCAGTTTAAATGGAGGGGTAGGGGACGCTAATGAAAAACTGTTTTTT. Its protein is CASSLNGGVGDANEKLFF.

The V call is TRBV4-1, the J call TRBJ1-1; TRBD1 is a possible D gene (5 bases). The germline gives CDR1 MGHRA, CDR2 YSYEKL. V dropped 6 bases and J dropped 4 bases, with 9 bases sitting between them. The CDR3 runs to 12 residues. CDR3 coding DNA: TGCGCCAGCAGAGGGGTTGGCACTGAAGCTTTCTTT. It codes for CASRGVGTEAFF.

CDR3 DNA sequence: TGTGCCAGCAGTTTAGTTAGCGGGGTAAGCGAGCAGTACTTC. This encodes CASSLVSGVSEQYF. The V call is TRBV27, the J call TRBJ2-7; TRBD2 matches 8 bases. Per the germline V gene, CDR1 is MNHEY and CDR2 is SMNVEV (reference sequence). V lost 2 bases and J lost 6; bases outside the gene matches: 6. This CDR3 comprises 14 residues.

The J gene is TRBJ1-6, the V gene TRBV24-1; the D is unclear. Trimming took 3 bases from V and 6 from J, leaving 20 bases between them. CDR1 and CDR2 from the germline V gene are KGHDR and SFDVKD. This CDR3 is built from 18 residues. The CDR3 DNA is TGTGCCACCAGTGATCTAGTGCAAAATAGGGAGCCTAATTCACCCCTCCACTTT. Translating gives CATSDLVQNREPNSPLHF.

This clone was picked up one time. V usage is TRBV19 and J usage is TRBJ1-1, with a weak D call TRBD1 (5 bases). The CDR3 loop spans 14 amino acids. Germline CDR1 LNHDA, CDR2 SQIVND (reference sequence). Trimming shortened V by 4 bases and J by 1 base, and 10 bases separated the two germline ends. DNA of the CDR3: TGTGCCAGTAGTACCGCTCAGGGGAACACTGAAGCTTTCTTT. It yields the protein CASSTAQGNTEAFF.

This clone was detected only a few times. The chain employs TRBV4-1 and TRBJ1-4; possible D gene TRBD1, 6 bases. CDR3 length equals 17 residues. The germline V gene encodes CDR1 MGHRA and CDR2 YSYEKL. V was trimmed by 2 bases and J by 5 bases, leaving 18 bases between them. The DNA of the CDR3 is TGCGCCAGCAGCCAACCCCCCTCGGACAGAGGCAATGAAAAACTGTTTTTT. This codes for CASSQPPSDRGNEKLFF.

This clone has a single count. The chain recombines TRBV5-1 with TRBJ1-1, with 11 bases lining up with TRBD1. CDR3 size: 16 residues. Germline values: CDR1 SGHRS, CDR2 YFSETQ. Trimming at V came to 5 bases and at J to 1 base, leaving 7 bases not matched to a gene. The chain's CDR3 is CASRQGTGGGNTEAFF. CDR3 nucleotides: TGCGCCAGCAGGCAGGGGACAGGGGGTGGGAACACTGAAGCTTTCTTT.

The chain employs TRBV6-5 and TRBJ1-5; D is unclear. Germline CDR1 is MNHEY and CDR2 is SVGAGI. The V and J ends lost 5 bases and 0 bases respectively, with 11 bases between them. This CDR3 comprises 15 residues. Here the CDR3 DNA reads TGTGCCAGCAGTCTCTTTCTAGATAGCAATCAGCCCCAGCATTTT. Its protein product is CASSLFLDSNQPQHF.

V usage is TRBV5-1 and J usage is TRBJ1-3, with unresolved D. The germline CDR1 and CDR2 sequences are SGHRS and YFSETQ. Trimming cost V 6 bases and J 4 bases, with 14 bases left between them. This CDR3 has 14 amino acids. This CDR3 is CASTEGSKGNTIYF. The CDR3 DNA reads TGCGCCAGCACGGAGGGTTCGAAAGGAAACACCATATATTTT.

This sequence joins TRBV2 and TRBJ2-1, with 8 bases fitting TRBD2. CDR3 length: 15 residues. V was pared by 8 bases and J by 2 bases, with 8 bases of the junction left unmatched. Germline CDR1 SNHLY, CDR2 FYNNEI. The CDR3 region has the DNA TGTGCCAGCCCTACCCCGGGGGGGGCCTACAATGAGCAGTTCTTC. Its protein is CASPTPGGAYNEQFF. Variable domain in full (rest from reference TRBV2 and TRBJ2-1): EPEVTQTPSHQVTQMGQEVILRCVPISNHLYFYWYRQILGQKVEFLVSFYNNEISEKSEIFDDQFSVERPDGSNFTLKIRSTKLEDSAMYFCASPTPGGAYNEQFFGPGTRLTVL.

The chain employs TRBV3-1 (or the pseudogene TRBV3-2) and TRBJ1-2, with D maybe TRBD1 (5 bases). The CDR3 totals 13 residues. V was pared by 4 bases and J by 4 bases, with 10 bases between. From germline, CDR1 is LGHDT and CDR2 YNNKEL (reference sequence). CDR3 in amino acids: CASSRGETYGYTF. The CDR3 coding sequence is TGTGCCAGCAGCCGGGGGGAGACCTATGGCTACACCTTC.